These 25 T cell receptor beta chains share one sample of origin, sequenced in a study of cytomegalovirus exposure and HLA in healthy donors. The PCR ran on 60 Vbeta and 13 Jbeta primers. The table came from immunoSEQ multiplex PCR; TCRdb's copy has only in-frame clones and leaves some out. The sample yields 180,000 or so clones, around nine tenths seen once. The sequenced sample consisted of PBMCs. These receptors were obtained from a woman in her 30s in good health and CMV-seronegative.

This chain joins TRBV7-9 and TRBJ1-2; possibly TRBD1 for D (6 bases). The V end lost 0 bases, the J end lost 4 bases, and 12 bases lay between the germline ends. CDR1 is SEHNR, CDR2 FQNEAQ, per germline (reference sequence). The CDR3 has 15 residues. Here the CDR3 reads CASSLAVTGFYGYTF. The CDR3 DNA follows: TGTGCCAGCAGCTTAGCGGTAACAGGGTTCTATGGCTACACCTTC. Full variable domain (missing parts from reference TRBV7-9 and TRBJ1-2): DTGVSQNPRHKITKRGQNVTFRCDPISEHNRLYWYRQTLGQGPEFLTYFQNEAQLEKSRLLSDRFSAERPKGSFSTLEIQRTEQGDSAMYLCASSLAVTGFYGYTFGSGTRLTVV.

V usage is TRBV2 and J usage is TRBJ1-5; D remains unclear. V was clipped by 4 bases and J by 2 bases, with 9 bases between them. The CDR3 loop spans 14 amino acids. Germline assignment: CDR1 SNHLY and CDR2 FYNNEI. The chain's CDR3 is CASSVYGGNQPQHF. CDR3 DNA sequence: TGTGCCAGCAGTGTCTATGGTGGCAATCAGCCCCAGCATTTT. Combining the CDR3 with reference TRBV2 and TRBJ1-5 gives the whole variable domain EPEVTQTPSHQVTQMGQEVILRCVPISNHLYFYWYRQILGQKVEFLVSFYNNEISEKSEIFDDQFSVERPDGSNFTLKIRSTKLEDSAMYFCASSVYGGNQPQHFGDGTRLSIL.

The gene calls are TRBV11-2 and TRBJ1-3; 7 bases are a match to TRBD1. With V trimmed by 5 bases and J by 0 bases, 4 bases remained unmatched. The germline V gene has CDR1 SGHAT and CDR2 FQNNGV. This CDR3 spans 15 amino acids. The CDR3 is CASSLGQDSGNTIYF. For the CDR3, the DNA is TGTGCCAGCAGCCTCGGACAGGACTCTGGAAACACCATATATTTT.

The V gene is TRBV10-1, the J gene TRBJ2-1; 7 positions agree with TRBD2. The length of the CDR3 is 16 residues. V was clipped by 4 bases and J by 4 bases; unmatched bases: 10. Germline V CDR1 and CDR2: WNHNN, SYGVQD (reference sequence). The CDR3 loop reads CASSGASSGAYNEQFF. The CDR3 DNA sequence: TGCGCCAGCAGTGGGGCGTCGAGCGGGGCATACAATGAGCAGTTCTTC.

The V and J genes are TRBV7-6 and TRBJ2-7; the match to TRBD1 covers 8 bases. With V trimmed by 5 bases and J by 5 bases, 8 bases remained unmatched. CDR3 length: 14 amino acids. Per germline, CDR1 SGHVS and CDR2 FNYEAQ. CDR3 DNA: TGTGCCAGCAGCAAACGGACAGGGCCCGACGAGCAGTACTTC. As protein: CASSKRTGPDEQYF. The whole variable domain, filled in from reference TRBV7-6 and TRBJ2-7, reads GAGVSQSPRYKVTKRGQDVALRCDPISGHVSLYWYRQALGQGPEFLTYFNYEAQQDKSGLPNDRFSAERPEGSISTLTIQRTEQRDSAMYRCASSKRTGPDEQYFGPGTRLTVT.

This sequence joins TRBV2 and TRBJ1-3, with D possibly TRBD1 on 5 matching bases. CDR3 length: 13 residues. Trimming pared 3 bases from V and 8 bases from J, leaving 11 bases between. In germline, CDR1 is SNHLY, CDR2 FYNNEI. The CDR3 bases are TGTGCCAGCAGTGAGACCCCGGGGGACACCATATATTTT. Its translation: CASSETPGDTIYF. Together with reference TRBV2 and TRBJ1-3, the CDR3 gives the full variable domain: EPEVTQTPSHQVTQMGQEVILRCVPISNHLYFYWYRQILGQKVEFLVSFYNNEISEKSEIFDDQFSVERPDGSNFTLKIRSTKLEDSAMYFCASSETPGDTIYFGEGSWLTVV.

This clone was seen a handful of times. V is TRBV11-2 and J is TRBJ2-1; D is unclear. The V end was cut by 5 bases, the J end by 2 bases, with 13 bases between. The CDR3 length is 15 residues. The germline V gene has CDR1 SGHAT and CDR2 FQNNGV. The CDR3 DNA follows: TGTGCCAGCAGCCCCTCCTGGGCTACCTACAATGAGCAGTTCTTC. This translates into CASSPSWATYNEQFF.

The V gene is TRBV19, the J gene TRBJ2-1; 9 positions match TRBD1. Looked up from germline, CDR1 is LNHDA and CDR2 is SQIVND (reference sequence). CDR3 length equals 16 residues. The V and J ends lost 3 bases and 2 bases, in that order; junction bases with no gene match: 5. The CDR3 loop reads CASSMWTGEPYNEQFF. The CDR3 DNA reads TGTGCCAGTAGTATGTGGACAGGGGAACCCTACAATGAGCAGTTCTTC.

This chain connects TRBV6-6 to TRBJ1-3; maybe TRBD1 (5 bases). CDR1 is MNHNY, CDR2 SVGAGI, per germline (reference sequence). V was shortened by 8 bases and J by 6 bases, with 17 bases between the two germline ends. This CDR3 is 14 amino acids long. In DNA form, the CDR3 reads TGTGCCAGCCTAACTCCGGGGGGAGCAAACACCATATATTTT. Protein: CASLTPGGANTIYF.

This chain connects TRBV18 to TRBJ2-7, with D unclear. The V gene lost 2 bases and the J gene lost 6 bases, with 8 bases spanning the gap. CDR3 size: 12 residues. Germline V gives CDR1 KGHSH, CDR2 LQKENI. CDR3 in DNA: TGTGCCAGCTCACCAAGAGCGAGCGAGCAGTACTTC. Amino acid sequence: CASSPRASEQYF. Supplemented by reference TRBV18 and TRBJ2-7, the full variable domain reads NAGVMQNPRHLVRRRGQEARLRCSPMKGHSHVYWYRQLPEEGLKFMVYLQKENIIDESGMPKERFSAEFPKEGPSILRIQQVVRGDSAAYFCASSPRASEQYFGPGTRLTVT.

This chain joins TRBV29-1 and TRBJ1-1; D perhaps matches TRBD1 (5 bases). V was trimmed by 1 base and J by 2 bases, leaving 14 bases between them. CDR3 size: 15 residues. Germline assignment: CDR1 SQVTM and CDR2 ANQGSEA. The CDR3 DNA reads TGCAGCGTTGAAGGCGGCAGGAGGGGTAACACTGAAGCTTTCTTT. It specifies CSVEGGRRGNTEAFF.

This clone turned up a few times. At the DNA level, this CDR3 is encoded by other sequences in the same sample as well. The chain is built from TRBV6-1 and TRBJ1-1, with a weak D call TRBD1 (6 bases). Per germline, CDR1 MNHNS and CDR2 SASEGT. V was trimmed by 3 bases and J by 2 bases, leaving 13 bases between them. This CDR3 comprises 15 residues. CDR3 sequence: CASSDFFRGNTEAFF. The DNA of the CDR3 is TGTGCCAGCAGTGATTTTTTCAGGGGAAACACTGAAGCTTTCTTT.

This chain joins TRBV10-3 and TRBJ2-1, with D perhaps matching TRBD2 (5 bases). Germline CDR1 is ENHRY and CDR2 is SYGVKD. V lost 5 bases and J lost 0, with 8 bases in between. The CDR3 loop spans 14 amino acids. The CDR3, as DNA: TGTGCCATCAGTAGCCGGGACTCCTACAATGAGCAGTTCTTC. Residues: CAISSRDSYNEQFF.

This clone has a single count. The chain combines TRBV15 with TRBJ1-2; 7 nucleotides agree with TRBD1. Germline V lookup: CDR1 LNHNV, CDR2 YYDKDF (reference sequence). V lost 3 bases and J lost 4; bases outside the gene matches: 11. This CDR3 spans 16 amino acids. Here the CDR3 DNA reads TGTGCCACCAGCAGGGGATCGGGACAGTCCTTCTATGGCTACACCTTC. This codes for CATSRGSGQSFYGYTF.

The chain has TRBV5-1 and TRBJ1-1, with D hard to call. Germline lookup yields CDR1 SGHRS and CDR2 YFSETQ. The CDR3 is 17 amino acids. The V end lost 0 bases, the J end lost 1 base, and 16 bases lay between the germline ends. Here the CDR3 reads CASSLGTRPPSNTEAFF. The DNA for the CDR3 is TGCGCCAGCAGCTTGGGGACTCGCCCCCCGTCGAACACTGAAGCTTTCTTT.

This clone showed up just once. V is TRBV6-1 and J is TRBJ1-5, with 8 bases lining up with TRBD1. V gave up 7 bases and J gave up 6 bases; unmatched junction bases: 8. Germline V CDR1 and CDR2: MNHNS, SASEGT. This CDR3 has 14 amino acids. CDR3 DNA sequence: TGTGCCAGCACCAACGGACAGGGCTCTCAGCCCCAGCATTTT. Its protein product is CASTNGQGSQPQHF.

The V gene is TRBV11-3, the J gene TRBJ2-7; unclear D gene. CDR3 length: 14 residues. Trimming removed 0 bases at V and 2 bases at J, with 8 bases between. In germline, CDR1 is SGHNT, CDR2 YENEEA. CDR3 coding DNA: TGTGCCAGCAGCTTAGATTTTCATCCCTACGAGCAGTACTTC. It is translated as CASSLDFHPYEQYF. Together with reference TRBV11-3 and TRBJ2-7, the CDR3 gives the full variable domain: EAGVVQSPRYKIIEKKQPVAFWCNPISGHNTLYWYLQNLGQGPELLIRYENEEAVDDSQLPKDRFSAERLKGVDSTLKIQPAELGDSAVYLCASSLDFHPYEQYFGPGTRLTVT.

The chain recombines TRBV5-4 with TRBJ2-5, with 7 nucleotides matching TRBD1. The length of the CDR3 is 14 residues. Germline values: CDR1 SGHNT, CDR2 YYREEE (reference sequence). Trimming at V came to 4 bases and at J to 4 bases, leaving 7 bases not matched to a gene. The CDR3 region has the DNA TGTGCCAGCAGCCTAACGACAGGGAGAGAGACCCAGTACTTC. This encodes CASSLTTGRETQYF.

The rearrangement uses TRBV11-2 and TRBJ2-1; the match to TRBD2 covers 8 bases. This CDR3 is built from 16 residues. Per the germline V gene, CDR1 is SGHAT and CDR2 is FQNNGV. Losses at the gene ends were 1 base for V and 9 bases for J; bases not matched to a gene: 11. CDR3 sequence: CASSLGGGRSLGEQFF. As DNA, the CDR3 is TGTGCCAGCAGCTTAGGCGGCGGGAGGTCGCTGGGTGAGCAGTTCTTC.

The chain links TRBV7-2 to TRBJ1-5; D possibly corresponds to TRBD1 (5 bases). Trimming removed 5 bases at V and 5 bases at J, with 10 bases between. Germline values: CDR1 SGHTA, CDR2 FQGNSA. The CDR3 runs 13 residues. The CDR3 loop is CASSGGLHQPQHF. DNA of the CDR3: TGTGCCAGCAGCGGGGGGTTGCATCAGCCCCAGCATTTT. The variable domain in full, with the rest retrieved from reference TRBV7-2 and TRBJ1-5, is GAGVSQSPSNKVTEKGKDVELRCDPISGHTALYWYRQSLGQGLEFLIYFQGNSAPDKSGLPSDRFSAERTGGSVSTLTIQRTQQEDSAVYLCASSGGLHQPQHFGDGTRLSIL.

The chain links TRBV18 to TRBJ2-3, with 7 bases fitting TRBD1. The CDR3 spans 17 residues. Trimming took 3 bases from V and 0 from J; bases not matched to a gene: 9. The germline V gene encodes CDR1 KGHSH and CDR2 LQKENI. The CDR3 coding sequence is TGTGCCAGCTCACCCGCCCTCCACAGGGGAAGCACAGATACGCAGTATTTT. Its translation is CASSPALHRGSTDTQYF.

The chain combines TRBV5-1 with TRBJ2-7; TRBD1 aligns across 9 bases. V lost 2 bases and J lost 1; bases outside the gene matches: 4. CDR1 is SGHRS and CDR2 is YFSETQ in the germline V gene. The CDR3 extends over 15 amino acids. In nucleotides, the CDR3 is TGCGCCAGCAGCTTCTGGACAGGGGAGTCCTACGAGCAGTACTTC. Translating gives CASSFWTGESYEQYF.

This chain's CDR3 is CASSQDRKTSGSTDNEQFF. The CDR3 region has the DNA TGCGCCAGCAGCCAAGATCGGAAGACTAGCGGAAGCACAGACAATGAGCAGTTCTTC. V and J are TRBV4-1 and TRBJ2-1; 9 nucleotides align to TRBD2. The CDR3 contains 19 residues. Losses at the gene ends were 0 bases for V and 5 bases for J; bases not matched to a gene: 14. CDR1 is MGHRA, CDR2 YSYEKL, per germline.

J is TRBJ1-2 and V is TRBV5-1, with 7 nucleotides matching TRBD1. This CDR3 comprises 17 residues. The junction had 12 bases not matched to a gene; V was cut back by 0 bases and J by 4 bases. The germline V gene encodes CDR1 SGHRS and CDR2 YFSETQ. The CDR3 nucleotides are TGCGCCAGCAGCTTGGGGGGCAACAGGGGCTCTCCCTATGGCTACACCTTC. Protein product: CASSLGGNRGSPYGYTF.

Of note for this clone: This CDR3 is also generated by other DNA sequences in the sample. The gene calls are TRBV4-1 and TRBJ2-1, with a possible D match to TRBD1 (5 bases). The CDR3 runs 12 residues. V dropped 4 bases and J dropped 7 bases, with 8 bases sitting between them. From germline, CDR1 is MGHRA and CDR2 YSYEKL. In nucleotides, the CDR3 is TGCGCCAGCAGCCCCCCAGGGAATGAGCAGTTCTTC. This translates into CASSPPGNEQFF.